Each of the 30 T cell receptor beta chains below was sequenced from the same sample in a study of spatial heterogeneity in lung cancer. Regarding the study as a whole: Expanded alpha and beta TCR counts within tumors tracked tumor mutation counts.

The antigens of these receptors remain unknown. TCRdb used MiXCR to reprocess the 5' RACE reads, holding one entry per CDR3 protein. This sample has approximately 11,000 distinct CDR3 sequences, with more than 14% found just once. As to time point: sample taken at primary tumor resection. Sequenced here: lung tumor tissue, sampled at surgery. These receptors were collected from a male donor with early-stage non-small cell lung cancer.

This clonotype was picked up many times. The chain joins TRBV20-1 to TRBJ2-7; perhaps TRBD2 as D (5 bases). The germline V and J ends were trimmed by 4 bases and 0 bases, with 16 bases remaining between them. The germline V gene encodes CDR1 DFQATT and CDR2 SNEGSKA (reference sequence). The CDR3 runs 15 residues. The CDR3, as DNA: TGCAGTGCTACCCCTGGACTGGCGAGCTCCTACGAGCAGTACTTC. Protein sequence: CSATPGLASSYEQYF.

This clonotype occurred a few times. The chain has TRBV6-1 and TRBJ2-2; no definite D call. V lost 2 bases and J lost 3, with 7 bases in between. Looked up from germline, CDR1 is MNHNS and CDR2 is SASEGT. The CDR3 runs to 14 residues. CDR3 sequence: CASSENTDTGELFF. For the CDR3, the DNA is TGTGCCAGCAGTGAAAACACGGACACCGGGGAGCTGTTTTTT.

The chain carries TRBV20-1 and TRBJ2-5; 7 bases fit TRBD2. Germline CDR1 is DFQATT and CDR2 is SNEGSKA (reference sequence). This CDR3 contains 15 residues. The trim removed 0 bases at V and 1 base at J, leaving 5 bases unmatched. The CDR3 sequence is CSARDVAGSQETQYF. The CDR3 DNA sequence: TGCAGTGCTAGAGATGTAGCGGGCAGCCAAGAGACCCAGTACTTC.

This clonotype is deemed medium-sized. The chain employs TRBV25-1 and TRBJ1-6; D uncertain. Germline assignment: CDR1 MGHDK and CDR2 SYGVNS. V was trimmed by 7 bases and J by 5 bases, leaving 12 bases between them. The CDR3 totals 14 residues. The CDR3 reads CASKKSKDNSPLHF. DNA for the CDR3: TGTGCCAGCAAAAAGTCGAAAGATAATTCACCCCTCCACTTT.

The table lists this clonotype with many counts. The chain recombines TRBV7-2 with TRBJ2-7, with 8 bases that match TRBD1. The CDR3 covers 14 residues. Per germline, CDR1 SGHTA and CDR2 FQGNSA. The trim removed 1 base at V and 5 bases at J, leaving 4 bases unmatched. DNA of the CDR3: TGTGCCAGCAGCTTAGGCCAGGGGGCCAACGAGCAGTACTTC. Protein product: CASSLGQGANEQYF.

There are many counts of this clonotype. This rearrangement joins TRBV7-8 to TRBJ2-1; 9 nucleotides line up with TRBD2. This CDR3 spans 14 amino acids. Trimming removed 6 bases from V and 8 bases from J; junction bases left unmatched: 8. Germline CDR1 SGHVS, CDR2 FQNEAQ. As DNA, the CDR3 is TGTGCCAGCAGTCCGATAGCGGGAGTCTATGAGCAGTTCTTC. This translates into CASSPIAGVYEQFF.

This clonotype was recorded only once. The chain carries TRBV7-9 and TRBJ1-1; a possible D gene is TRBD1 (5 bases). The V and J ends lost 3 bases and 7 bases respectively, with 18 bases between them. The CDR3 is 15 amino acids. Germline V CDR1 and CDR2: SEHNR, FQNEAQ (reference sequence). In DNA, the CDR3 is TGTGCCAGCAGCTTCGGTACCGGCAGGGCACTTGAAGCTTTCTTT. It is translated as CASSFGTGRALEAFF.

This clonotype came up many times. The V gene is TRBV4-2, the J gene TRBJ2-4; TRBD2 aligns across 8 bases. The CDR3 extends over 17 amino acids. Germline-derived CDR1 and CDR2 are LGHNA and YNFKEQ. The V and J ends lost 1 base and 0 bases, in that order; junction bases with no gene match: 5. This chain's CDR3 is CASSQAGGKLAKNIQYF. The CDR3 DNA reads TGTGCCAGCAGCCAAGCGGGGGGGAAACTAGCCAAAAACATTCAGTACTTC.

The chain has TRBV7-2 and TRBJ2-3; D gene unclear. The CDR3 covers 14 residues. CDR1 is SGHTA, CDR2 FQGNSA, per germline. V was pared by 7 bases and J by 4 bases, with 15 bases between. CDR3 sequence reads: CASNDWRSPDTQYF. The CDR3 coding sequence is TGTGCCAGCAACGATTGGAGAAGCCCAGATACGCAGTATTTT.

This chain links TRBV28 with TRBJ2-7; D is ambiguous. V was pared by 5 bases and J by 3 bases, with 8 bases between. The CDR3 is 12 amino acids. Germline values: CDR1 MDHEN, CDR2 SYDVKM. The CDR3 protein is CASSLTSYEQYF. In DNA, the CDR3 is TGTGCCAGCAGTCTCACCAGCTACGAGCAGTACTTC.

In regard to this clonotype: One base away lies a much larger clone, so this may be a sequencing read error. The V call is TRBV12-3 or TRBV12-4, the J call TRBJ2-5; unclear D gene. The V end lost 6 bases, the J end lost 1 base, and 6 bases lay between the germline ends. The CDR3 runs 12 residues. CDR3 in amino acids: CASSPFQETQYF. The CDR3 DNA reads as TGTGCCAGCAGCCCGTTCCAAGAGACCCAGTACTTC.

CDR3 in amino acids: CASSEAGQLTVPQHF. CDR3 coding DNA: TGTGCCAGCAGTGAAGCGGGGCAGTTGACGGTACCCCAGCATTTT. The gene calls are TRBV2 and TRBJ1-5; D possibly corresponds to TRBD1 (5 bases). The CDR3 is made up of 15 amino acids. The V and J ends lost 0 bases and 10 bases respectively, with 16 bases between them. The germline V gene has CDR1 SNHLY and CDR2 FYNNEI.

This clonotype was detected a few times. V is TRBV12-3 or TRBV12-4 and J is TRBJ1-6, with D uncertain. CDR3 length: 14 residues. V shed 3 bases and J shed 5 bases, with 8 bases lying between them. The CDR3 region has the DNA TGTGCCAGCAGTTTTAGGTTCCATAATTCACCCCTCCACTTT. It specifies CASSFRFHNSPLHF.

This clonotype was recorded at least ten times. For the CDR3, the DNA is TGTGCCAGCAGACTTTTTTCCCGGGACACTCCCGGGGAGCTGTTTTTT. Translated: CASRLFSRDTPGELFF. The chain has TRBV6-1 and TRBJ2-2; weak D call: TRBD1 (6 bases). CDR3 size: 16 residues. V was cut by 6 bases and J by 6 bases, with 20 bases left in between. The V gene's germline CDR1 is MNHNS and CDR2 SASEGT.

In its sample, this clonotype was seen many times. V and J are TRBV7-2 and TRBJ2-3; 7 bases align to TRBD2. J was trimmed by 3 bases and V by 8 bases; bases with no gene match: 8. The CDR3 runs to 14 residues. The germline CDR1 and CDR2 sequences are SGHTA and FQGNSA. CDR3 in DNA: TGTGCCAGCCTTCCAGGACTAGTGACAGATACGCAGTATTTT. It encodes CASLPGLVTDTQYF.

V is TRBV24-1 and J is TRBJ2-1; 9 bases align to TRBD2. Germline-derived CDR1 and CDR2 are KGHDR and SFDVKD. The CDR3 loop spans 15 amino acids. The V and J ends lost 3 bases and 6 bases, in that order; junction bases with no gene match: 5. In DNA form, the CDR3 reads TGTGCCACCAGTGATACAGCGGGAGGACGCAATGAGCAGTTCTTC. Its translation: CATSDTAGGRNEQFF.

The chain is built from TRBV12-3 or TRBV12-4 and TRBJ1-6; D unresolved. With 2 bases removed from V and 5 bases from J, the gap between germline ends came to 10 bases. The CDR3 length is 15 residues. CDR3 nucleotides: TGTGCCAGCAGTTTATATTGGGCGGATAATTCACCCCTCCACTTT. This gives the protein CASSLYWADNSPLHF.

In this sample, this clonotype is medium-sized. V and J are TRBV20-1 and TRBJ2-7; 13 bases are a match to TRBD2. The length of the CDR3 is 15 residues. With 0 bases clipped from V and 5 bases from J, the junction kept 4 bases outside the gene matches. The germline gives CDR1 DFQATT, CDR2 SNEGSKA (reference sequence). Here the CDR3 DNA reads TGCAGTGCTAGAGATCTCGGACTAGCGGGAGACGAGCAGTACTTC. Its translation is CSARDLGLAGDEQYF.

Note on this clonotype: A much larger clone lies a single base off, so this may be a read error. V and J are TRBV7-2 and TRBJ1-1; D is unresolved. Per germline, CDR1 SGHTA and CDR2 FQGNSA. The V end was cut by 1 base, the J end by 1 base, with 4 bases between. CDR3 length: 13 residues. The CDR3 region has the DNA TGTACCAGCAGCTTAGTGGAGAACACTGAAGCTTTCTTT. Encoded protein: CTSSLVENTEAFF. Variable domain in full (rest from reference TRBV7-2 and TRBJ1-1): GAGVSQSPSNKVTEKGKDVELRCDPISGHTALYWYRQSLGQGLEFLIYFQGNSAPDKSGLPSDRFSAERTGGSVSTLTIQRTQQEDSAVYLCTSSLVENTEAFFGQGTRLTVV.

This clonotype was counted many times. The chain links TRBV7-4 to TRBJ2-3; 11 nucleotides agree with TRBD2. This CDR3 spans 16 amino acids. Trimming cost V 5 bases and J 4 bases; bases outside gene matches: 8. The germline CDR1 and CDR2 sequences are SGHVT and SQSDAQ. The CDR3 DNA is TGTGCCAGCAGCATCGCCACTAGCGGGAGATCAGATACGCAGTATTTT. Its translation: CASSIATSGRSDTQYF.

Judged by abundance, this clonotype is medium-sized (0.01 to 0.1%). The J gene is TRBJ1-2, the V gene TRBV28, with unresolved D. The V gene lost 2 bases and the J gene lost 3 bases, with 16 bases spanning the gap. In germline, CDR1 is MDHEN, CDR2 SYDVKM. The CDR3 is 16 residues long. The CDR3 coding sequence is TGTGCCAGCAGTTTAATTGCGGGCTCGACGGACTATGGCTACACCTTC. This encodes CASSLIAGSTDYGYTF.

V is TRBV30 and J is TRBJ1-1; 9 positions agree with TRBD1. Germline assignment: CDR1 GTSNPN and CDR2 SVGIG (reference sequence). CDR3 size: 12 residues. V lost 5 bases, J lost 7 bases, and 5 bases stayed unmatched. In DNA form, the CDR3 reads TGTGCCTGGGGACAGGGGATCGGTGAAGCTTTCTTT. Translation: CAWGQGIGEAFF.

The chain employs TRBV29-1 and TRBJ1-4; 12 nucleotides line up with TRBD1. Trimming cost V 5 bases and J 3 bases; bases outside gene matches: 1. Germline V gene sequence: CDR1 SQVTM, CDR2 ANQGSEA. The CDR3 runs to 14 residues. This CDR3 reads CSVRDRGPNEKLFF. In DNA form, the CDR3 reads TGCAGCGTTCGGGACAGGGGGCCTAATGAAAAACTGTTTTTT.

The genes are TRBV28 and TRBJ2-7; 11 bases are a match to TRBD1. Germline V gene lookup returns CDR1 MDHEN and CDR2 SYDVKM. V dropped 5 bases and J dropped 6; count of bases not matched to a gene: 3. The CDR3 spans 13 residues. CDR3 in amino acids: CASSPDRGLEQYF. The CDR3 nucleotides are TGTGCCAGCAGTCCGGACAGGGGGCTCGAGCAGTACTTC. Filled out from reference TRBV28 and TRBJ2-7, the complete variable domain reads DVKVTQSSRYLVKRTGEKVFLECVQDMDHENMFWYRQDPGLGLRLIYFSYDVKMKEKGDIPEGYSVSREKKERFSLILESASTNQTSMYLCASSPDRGLEQYFGPGTRLTVT.

This clonotype was detected only a few times. The V call is TRBV6-1, the J call TRBJ2-5; either TRBD1 or TRBD2 may fit D (5 bases each). Germline V gene data show CDR1 as MNHNS and CDR2 as SASEGT. This CDR3 is 16 amino acids long. V shed 2 bases and J shed 4 bases, with 17 bases lying between them. The CDR3: CASSERTGVRGETQYF. The CDR3 nucleotides are TGTGCCAGCAGTGAAAGGACTGGAGTGAGGGGAGAGACCCAGTACTTC.

This clonotype is termed medium-sized. V is TRBV7-8 and J is TRBJ2-1; possibly TRBD1 for D (6 bases). Between the trimmed V and J ends, which lost 7 bases and 8 bases, there was a span of 24 bases. CDR1 and CDR2 (germline): SGHVS, FQNEAQ. CDR3 length: 16 amino acids. CDR3 DNA sequence: TGTGCCAGCATACCTAGGGGGAAGGTCACTAGGGATGAGCAGTTCTTC. Amino acids: CASIPRGKVTRDEQFF.

The table lists this clonotype with many counts. The V call is TRBV6-5, the J call TRBJ2-6; tentatively, D is TRBD1 (6 bases). V was pared by 5 bases and J by 2 bases, with 13 bases between. The CDR3 length is 16 residues. CDR1 is MNHEY, CDR2 SVGAGI, per germline. CDR3 DNA: TGTGCCAGCAGTATACAGGGCACCCCTGGGGCCAACGTCCTGACTTTC. Amino acids: CASSIQGTPGANVLTF.

Ten or more counts support this clonotype. The rearrangement uses TRBV7-8 and TRBJ1-3, with D uncertain. Looked up from germline, CDR1 is SGHVS and CDR2 is FQNEAQ. This CDR3 contains 14 residues. Between the trimmed V and J ends, which lost 1 base and 4 bases, there was a span of 8 bases. CDR3 amino acids: CASSLDSTGNTIYF. DNA of the CDR3: TGTGCCAGCAGCTTAGACTCAACGGGAAACACCATATATTTT.

By sample share, this clonotype is medium-sized. The rearrangement joins TRBV27 to TRBJ2-7, with D perhaps TRBD1 (6 bases). The CDR3 is 12 residues long. CDR1 MNHEY and CDR2 SMNVEV come from the germline V gene (reference sequence). V shed 0 bases and J shed 6 bases, with 6 bases lying between them. Written as DNA, the CDR3 is TGTGCCAGCAGTTTATCAGGGGGCGAGCAGTACTTC. Translating gives CASSLSGGEQYF.

By share, this clonotype ranks as medium-sized. V is TRBV4-1 and J is TRBJ2-1; 7 bases are a match to TRBD2. This CDR3 is 16 amino acids long. Trimming took 4 bases from V and 4 from J; bases not matched to a gene: 10. Germline loops: CDR1 MGHRA, CDR2 YSYEKL. The CDR3 sequence is CASSPGRGGGYNEQFF. The CDR3 DNA follows: TGCGCCAGCAGCCCCGGTAGGGGCGGGGGTTACAATGAGCAGTTCTTC.